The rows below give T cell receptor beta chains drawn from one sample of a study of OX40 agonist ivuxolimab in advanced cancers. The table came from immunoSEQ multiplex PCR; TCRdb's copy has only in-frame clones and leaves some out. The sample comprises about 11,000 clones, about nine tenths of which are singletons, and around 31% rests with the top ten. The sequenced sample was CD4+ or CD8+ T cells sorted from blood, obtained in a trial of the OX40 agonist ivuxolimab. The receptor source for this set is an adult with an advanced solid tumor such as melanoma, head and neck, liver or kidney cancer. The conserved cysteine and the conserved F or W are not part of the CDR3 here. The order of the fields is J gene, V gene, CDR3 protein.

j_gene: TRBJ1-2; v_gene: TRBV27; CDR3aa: ASWGAFGYT
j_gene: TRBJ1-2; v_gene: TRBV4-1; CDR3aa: ASSQDIAAGGNYGYT
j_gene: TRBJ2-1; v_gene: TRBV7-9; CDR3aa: ASSSPGLAGIHEQF
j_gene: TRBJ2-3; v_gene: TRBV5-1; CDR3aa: ASSPYGTDTQY
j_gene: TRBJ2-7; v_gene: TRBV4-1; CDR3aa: ASAGAGAYEQY
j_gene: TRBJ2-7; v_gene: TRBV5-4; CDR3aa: ASSLGQGRTYEQY
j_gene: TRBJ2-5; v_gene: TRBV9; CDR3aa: ASSGLAVAGDQETQY
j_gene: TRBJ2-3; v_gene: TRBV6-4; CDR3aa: ATSTSGGTDTQY
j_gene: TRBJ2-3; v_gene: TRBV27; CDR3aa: ASSLGRTDTQY
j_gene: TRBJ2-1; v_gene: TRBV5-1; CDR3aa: ASSLEFGATYNEQF